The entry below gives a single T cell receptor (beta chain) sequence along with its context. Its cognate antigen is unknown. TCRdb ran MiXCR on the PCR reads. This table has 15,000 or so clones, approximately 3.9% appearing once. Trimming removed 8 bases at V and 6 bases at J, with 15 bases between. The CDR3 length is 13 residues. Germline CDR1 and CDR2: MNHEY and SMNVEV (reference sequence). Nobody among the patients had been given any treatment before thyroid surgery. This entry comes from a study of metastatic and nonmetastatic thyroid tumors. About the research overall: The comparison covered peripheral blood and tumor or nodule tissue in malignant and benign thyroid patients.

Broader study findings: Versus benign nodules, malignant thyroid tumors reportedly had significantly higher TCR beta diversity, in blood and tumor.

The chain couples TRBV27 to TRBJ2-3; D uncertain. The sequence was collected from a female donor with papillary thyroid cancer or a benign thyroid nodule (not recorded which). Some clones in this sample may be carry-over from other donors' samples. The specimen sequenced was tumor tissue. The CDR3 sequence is CASGGVGVDTQYF. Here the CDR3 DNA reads TGTGCCAGCGGTGGCGTCGGAGTCGATACGCAGTATTTT.